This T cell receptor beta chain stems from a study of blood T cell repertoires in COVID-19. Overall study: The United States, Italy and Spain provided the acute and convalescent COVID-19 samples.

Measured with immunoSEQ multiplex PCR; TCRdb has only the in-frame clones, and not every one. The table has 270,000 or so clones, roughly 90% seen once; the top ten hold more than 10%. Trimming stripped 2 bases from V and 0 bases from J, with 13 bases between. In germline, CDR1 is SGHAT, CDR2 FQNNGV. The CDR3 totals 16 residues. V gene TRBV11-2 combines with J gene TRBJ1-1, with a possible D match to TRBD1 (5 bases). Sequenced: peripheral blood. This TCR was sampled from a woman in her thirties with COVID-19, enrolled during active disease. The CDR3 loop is CASSLRAGTMNTEAFF. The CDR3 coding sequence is TGTGCCAGCAGCTTACGGGCGGGGACCATGAACACTGAAGCTTTCTTT.